Each of the 11 T cell receptor beta chains below was sequenced from the same sample in a study of cytomegalovirus exposure and HLA in healthy donors. This PCR relied on a set of 60 Vbeta primers and 13 Jbeta primers. Using immunoSEQ multiplex PCR, the repertoire was profiled, and TCRdb retains in-frame clones only, with some absent. The sample yields approximately 100,000 clones, 70% to 80% seen once. The source material was PBMCs. All receptors come from a female donor in good health and CMV-seropositive.

The J gene is TRBJ1-2, the V gene TRBV12-5; 9 positions match TRBD1. Germline V gives CDR1 LGHNT, CDR2 FRNRAP. The V segment lost 5 bases and the J segment 6 bases; nucleotides outside the gene matches: 4. This CDR3 region has 13 residues. The CDR3 loop reads CASGDGTGNGYTF. DNA for the CDR3: TGTGCTAGTGGTGACGGGACAGGGAATGGCTACACCTTC.

The chain employs TRBV27 and TRBJ1-2; unclear D gene. The CDR3 spans 13 residues. Germline CDR1 is MNHEY and CDR2 is SMNVEV (reference sequence). Deletions cut 5 bases from V and 4 bases from J, with 11 bases between. In nucleotides, the CDR3 is TGTGCCAGCAGTCCGGACGGGATCTATGGCTACACCTTC. Residues: CASSPDGIYGYTF.

The V gene is TRBV5-4, the J gene TRBJ2-4, with TRBD1 matching over 8 bases. V dropped 0 bases and J dropped 3; count of bases not matched to a gene: 5. The CDR3 has 16 amino acids. The germline V gene encodes CDR1 SGHNT and CDR2 YYREEE (reference sequence). CDR3 loop: CASSLDPRGLKNIQYF. DNA of the CDR3: TGTGCCAGCAGCTTGGATCCCAGGGGGCTCAAAAACATTCAGTACTTC.

A few counts support this clone. J is TRBJ2-7 and V is TRBV7-8, with 7 bases matching TRBD2. J was trimmed by 2 bases and V by 5 bases; bases with no gene match: 12. Germline lookup yields CDR1 SGHVS and CDR2 FQNEAQ. The CDR3 is 16 amino acids. The CDR3 nucleotides are TGTGCCAGCAGCGAGGGGCTGGGGGGGATAACCTACGAGCAGTACTTC. This translates into CASSEGLGGITYEQYF. Using reference TRBV7-8 and TRBJ2-7 for the parts outside the CDR3, the full variable domain is GAGVSQSPRYKVAKRGQDVALRCDPISGHVSLFWYQQALGQGPEFLTYFQNEAQLDKSGLPSDRFFAERPEGSVSTLKIQRTQQEDSAVYLCASSEGLGGITYEQYFGPGTRLTVT.

The chain joins TRBV9 to TRBJ1-2, with 7 bases identical to TRBD1. Looked up from germline, CDR1 is SGDLS and CDR2 is YYNGEE. The CDR3 runs to 13 residues. Trimming cost V 3 bases and J 2 bases; bases outside gene matches: 1. The CDR3 here is CASSGTGNYGYTF. The CDR3 DNA sequence: TGTGCCAGCAGCGGGACAGGCAACTATGGCTACACCTTC.

V gene TRBV28 combines with J gene TRBJ2-1, with 9 bases lining up with TRBD1. In germline, CDR1 is MDHEN, CDR2 SYDVKM. Unmatched junction bases numbered 8, after V lost 6 bases and J lost 5 bases. The CDR3 spans 15 residues. CDR3 bases: TGTGCCAGCAGGGGAACCGGGACAGGGAACAATGAGCAGTTCTTC. Translating it yields CASRGTGTGNNEQFF.

This chain uses TRBV5-5 with TRBJ2-2, with 10 bases aligning to TRBD2. Germline CDR1 SGHKS, CDR2 YYEKEE (reference sequence). The CDR3 totals 16 residues. V lost 1 base and J lost 5; bases outside the gene matches: 5. For the CDR3, the DNA is TGTGCCAGCAGCTTGACGGTAGCGGGAGGTACCGGGGAGCTGTTTTTT. This translates into CASSLTVAGGTGELFF.

This clone is a singleton in its sample. This chain joins TRBV7-2 and TRBJ2-3; D may be TRBD2 (6 bases). CDR3 size: 18 residues. Germline CDR1 and CDR2: SGHTA and FQGNSA. V was cut by 5 bases and J by 2 bases, with 23 bases left in between. The DNA of the CDR3 is TGTGCCAGCAGCCCCGGGAGCCGGAAATCCTCTATCACAGATACGCAGTATTTT. Residues: CASSPGSRKSSITDTQYF. Combining the CDR3 with reference TRBV7-2 and TRBJ2-3 gives the whole variable domain GAGVSQSPSNKVTEKGKDVELRCDPISGHTALYWYRQSLGQGLEFLIYFQGNSAPDKSGLPSDRFSAERTGGSVSTLTIQRTQQEDSAVYLCASSPGSRKSSITDTQYFGPGTRLTVL.

The CDR3 nucleotides read TGTGCCGCAGGTCTAGGGGTCTTGGGCTACACCTTC. Protein product: CAAGLGVLGYTF. The chain combines TRBV19 with TRBJ1-2, with a weak D call TRBD1 (5 bases). The CDR3 has 12 amino acids. Trimming took 11 bases from V and 8 from J, leaving 18 bases between them. The V gene's germline CDR1 is LNHDA and CDR2 SQIVND (reference sequence).

As to this clone: Compared with germline, one end of the junction differs, possibly owing to a read error. The rearrangement joins TRBV7-9 to TRBJ1-5; 10 bases map to TRBD1. This CDR3 region has 16 residues. CDR1 is SEHNR, CDR2 FQNEAQ, per germline (reference sequence). CDR3 protein: CSSSLGVGQGLQPQHF. In DNA form, the CDR3 reads TGTTCCAGCAGCTTAGGGGTGGGACAGGGGCTTCAGCCCCAGCATTTT.

V is TRBV28 and J is TRBJ2-7; D gene uncertain. Germline V gives CDR1 MDHEN, CDR2 SYDVKM. Trimming stripped 2 bases from V and 7 bases from J, with 6 bases between. This CDR3 is built from 11 residues. The DNA of the CDR3 is TGTGCCAGCAGTTTACTGCTAGAGCAGTACTTC. Protein: CASSLLLEQYF.